The present entry profiles one T cell receptor (beta chain) with its context. This entry comes from a study of blood T cell repertoires in COVID-19. The overall study: COVID-19 samples, acute and convalescent, were from the United States, Italy and Spain. PBMCs, B-cell-depleted T cells, or T cells were the source of the cDNA or gDNA that made up the material.

In the original workflow: By means of reference gene primer amplification, nucleated cell counts were estimated. The assay was immunoSEQ multiplex PCR, and TCRdb's table has in-frame clones only and misses some. The V and J calls and clone size are taken from that table; D and trimming were inferred from the DNA. The sample contains around 72,000 clones, 87% of which appear only once. This receptor was obtained from a man in his forties or fifties with active COVID-19. The sequenced sample consisted of peripheral blood.

The CDR3 DNA is TGTGCCAGCACCGCGGACAGCTCCTACGAGCAGTACTTC. Amino acid sequence: CASTADSSYEQYF. The rearrangement joins TRBV11-1 to TRBJ2-7; D is possibly TRBD1 (6 bases). Germline V gene sequence: CDR1 SGHAT, CDR2 FQDESV (reference sequence). This CDR3 spans 13 amino acids. V was clipped by 7 bases and J by 0 bases, with 10 bases between them.